This is a list of T cell receptor beta chains from one sample in a study of blood T cell repertoires in COVID-19. This table comes from immunoSEQ multiplex PCR, and its TCRdb copy is limited to in-frame clones, with some not included. The sample includes a few hundred thousand clones, almost 85% of them seen just once. The sample taken for sequencing was peripheral blood. The receptors stem from an older woman with COVID-19, enrolled during active disease. Both conserved end residues are part of each CDR3. The D gene is left open where the match is weak. Some rows have no size entry. The others give once, few or many, or a class for an expanded clone.

j_gene,abundance,d_gene,v_gene,CDR3nt,CDR3aa
TRBJ2-3,-,TRBD2,TRBV12-3/TRBV12-4,TGTGCCAGCGGGACTAGCGGCACAGATACGCAGTATTTT,CASGTSGTDTQYF
TRBJ2-7,-,TRBD2,TRBV9,TGTGCCAGCAGCGTTGGACTAGCGGGGGGGCAAGACGAGCAGTACTTC,CASSVGLAGGQDEQYF
TRBJ2-1,few,TRBD2,TRBV7-9,TGTGCCAGCAGCCCTAGCGGCTCCTACAATGAGCAGTTCTTC,CASSPSGSYNEQFF
TRBJ1-3,-,TRBD1,TRBV28,TGTGCCAGCAGTCAAACCGGGACAGAATATTTGGTCGGAAACACCATATATTTT,CASSQTGTEYLVGNTIYF
TRBJ2-1,-,TRBD2,TRBV7-3,TGTGCCAGCAGCTTACTAGCGGGAGGCTACAATGAGCAGTTCTTC,CASSLLAGGYNEQFF
TRBJ2-7,-,-,TRBV3-1/TRBV3-2,TGTGCCAGCAGCCTGGGACTCGAGTCTCAATACGAGCAGTACTTC,CASSLGLESQYEQYF
TRBJ2-3,-,TRBD2,TRBV7-9,TGTGCCAGCAGCTTAGATCGGGGGGCAGATACGCAGTATTTT,CASSLDRGADTQYF
TRBJ2-1,-,-,TRBV25-1,TGTGCCAGCAGTTTATTTGGGAGCAGAAGGGATGAGCAGTTCTTC,CASSLFGSRRDEQFF
TRBJ1-5,few,-,TRBV6-6,TGTGCCAGCAGTTACTCGCCAGGACAGCCCCAGCATTTT,CASSYSPGQPQHF
TRBJ2-7,-,TRBD1,TRBV6-6,TGTGCCAGCAACCCTCAGGGGGTTGACGAGCAGTACTTC,CASNPQGVDEQYF
TRBJ2-7,-,-,TRBV11-3,TGTGCCAGCAGCTTAGTAGAAGCCTCCTACGAGCAGTACTTC,CASSLVEASYEQYF
TRBJ1-1,-,-,TRBV9,TGTGCCAGCAGCGTTTCAGGGGCGAACACTGAAGCTTTCTTT,CASSVSGANTEAFF
TRBJ2-5,-,TRBD1,TRBV5-1,TGCGCCAGCAGCTATAGATTCGGGACAGCTACTCTGGAGACCCAGTACTTC,CASSYRFGTATLETQYF
TRBJ2-1,-,TRBD2,TRBV15,TGTGCCACCAGCAGAGATCAAGGGACTAGCGGGAGTAATGAGCAGTTCTTC,CATSRDQGTSGSNEQFF
TRBJ1-5,-,-,TRBV6-4,TGTGCCAGCAGTGACGGGGGGATTGGACTCAGCAATCAGCCCCAGCATTTT,CASSDGGIGLSNQPQHF
TRBJ1-4,-,TRBD1,TRBV5-1,TGCGCCAGCAGCACAGCGCCAGGGGGAGCGGCTAATGAAAAACTGTTTTTT,CASSTAPGGAANEKLFF
TRBJ1-4,-,TRBD1,TRBV27,TGTGCCAGCAGTTCGTCACAGGGGGCGGTCCGAAAACTGTTTTTT,CASSSSQGAVRKLFF
TRBJ2-7,few,TRBD2,TRBV4-1,TGCGCCAGCAGCCAACCCCTGGGACTAGCGGGATTATCCTACGAGCAGTACTTC,CASSQPLGLAGLSYEQYF
TRBJ2-1,-,-,TRBV7-2,TGTGCCAGCAGCTCCAGGGATTACAATGAGCAGTTCTTC,CASSSRDYNEQFF
TRBJ1-2,few,TRBD1,TRBV18,TGTGCCAGCTCACCGCCGGGACAGGGGGTAATAGGCTATGGCTACACCTTC,CASSPPGQGVIGYGYTF
TRBJ1-5,-,-,TRBV6-1,TGTGCCAGCAGTCAAGGACAGTTTTATAGCAATCAGCCCCAGCATTTT,CASSQGQFYSNQPQHF
TRBJ1-1,-,TRBD1,TRBV6-2/TRBV6-3,TGTGCCAGCAGTCATACACCGCCCAGGACAGGGATGGGAACTGAAGCTTTCTTT,CASSHTPPRTGMGTEAFF
TRBJ2-7,few,TRBD1,TRBV29-1,TGCAGCGTTGAAGGGGGACAGGGAAACTACGAGCAGTACTTC,CSVEGGQGNYEQYF
TRBJ2-7,-,TRBD2,TRBV9,TGTGCCAGCAGCGTAGCCGGGGGGACTGCCTACGAGCAGTACTTC,CASSVAGGTAYEQYF
TRBJ1-6,-,TRBD1,TRBV27,TGTGCCAGCAGTTTTTCCGGGACAGGGGGAACCTTAGATTCACCCCTCCACTTT,CASSFSGTGGTLDSPLHF
TRBJ2-7,-,TRBD2,TRBV5-1,TGCGCCAGCAGCTTTGGGCTAGCGGGGGATGGCAGCGACGAGCAGTACTTC,CASSFGLAGDGSDEQYF
TRBJ2-3,many,TRBD2,TRBV4-2,TGTGCCAGCAGCCATAAACTAGCGGGGGAGGGGGATACGCAGTATTTT,CASSHKLAGEGDTQYF
TRBJ1-2,-,-,TRBV7-9,TGTGCCAGCAGCTTAGGTGCCGGGGAAGACTATGGCTACACCTTC,CASSLGAGEDYGYTF
TRBJ2-7,-,-,TRBV11-3,TGTGCCAGCAGCTTAGAGGGGGGCTCCTACGAGCAGTACTTC,CASSLEGGSYEQYF
TRBJ1-5,-,-,TRBV7-9,TGTGCCAGCAGCGAGGGTCCGAATCGGAATCAGCCCCAGCATTTT,CASSEGPNRNQPQHF
TRBJ2-2,-,TRBD2,TRBV7-2,TGTGCCAGCAGCTTTCACAGAAGCGGGAGTGCTGCCGGGGAGCTGTTTTTT,CASSFHRSGSAAGELFF
TRBJ2-1,-,TRBD2,TRBV4-3,TGCGCCAGCAGCCAACTAGCGGGGGGGCCGAGCTCCTACAATGAGCAGTTCTTC,CASSQLAGGPSSYNEQFF
TRBJ1-4,-,-,TRBV4-2,TGTGCCAGCAGACGATTAGTCACTAATGAAAAACTGTTTTTT,CASRRLVTNEKLFF
TRBJ1-5,-,-,TRBV7-2,TGTGCCAGCAGCTTAGAAGGGGTGGGCAATCAGCCCCAGCATTTT,CASSLEGVGNQPQHF
TRBJ1-2,-,-,TRBV28,TGTGCCAGCAGTGCGGGGGGACTAAACTATGGCTACACCTTC,CASSAGGLNYGYTF
TRBJ2-7,few,TRBD2,TRBV18,TGTGCCAGCTCACTGGGACTAGCGGCCTACGAGCAGTACTTC,CASSLGLAAYEQYF
TRBJ1-2,-,TRBD1,TRBV28,TGTGCCAGCTCGGGGACAGGTCTCGGCTACACCTTC,CASSGTGLGYTF
TRBJ1-1,few,-,TRBV6-2/TRBV6-3,TGTGCCAGCAGTTACGGGGGGGGACGAGGAAGGACTGAAGCTTTCTTT,CASSYGGGRGRTEAFF
TRBJ2-7,-,TRBD2,TRBV6-2/TRBV6-3,TGTGCCAGCAGCTCCGGGACTAGTAGGAACGAGCAGTACTTC,CASSSGTSRNEQYF
TRBJ1-3,few,-,TRBV19,TGTGCCAGTACCCCACTCCCTGTTCCATTCTCTGGAAACACCATATATTTT,CASTPLPVPFSGNTIYF
TRBJ1-1,-,-,TRBV19,TGTGCCAGTAGTATACAGAATATGAACACTGAAGCTTTCTTT,CASSIQNMNTEAFF
TRBJ2-7,few,-,TRBV11-2,TGTGCCAGCAGCTTATCTCGGAGTGGAGGGACCTACGAGCAGTACTTC,CASSLSRSGGTYEQYF
TRBJ2-1,-,TRBD2,TRBV7-6,TGTGCCAGCAGCTTAAGGCGGGGGGGGCCGCAAGATGAGCAGTTCTTC,CASSLRRGGPQDEQFF
TRBJ2-3,once,-,TRBV6-1,TGTGCCAGCAGTGGGTTTCGGGGAGCGGACACAGATACGCAGTATTTT,CASSGFRGADTDTQYF
TRBJ2-5,-,TRBD1,TRBV5-4,TGTGCCAGCAGCGGATCGGGACAGGTAGAGACCCAGTACTTC,CASSGSGQVETQYF
TRBJ1-5,-,-,TRBV30,TGTGCCTGGAGGACAGGTGGGAATCAGCCCCAGCATTTT,CAWRTGGNQPQHF
TRBJ1-1,-,TRBD1,TRBV19,TGTGCCAGTAGTACCGGACAGGGGTGGACTGAAGCTTTCTTT,CASSTGQGWTEAFF
TRBJ1-1,-,TRBD1,TRBV10-2,TGCGCCAGCAGCCGAGGACAGGGGATGTCTTTCTTT,CASSRGQGMSFF
TRBJ1-2,-,TRBD1,TRBV6-5,TGTGCCAGCAGCCGTACCGGGACAGGGGGGGGCTACACCTTC,CASSRTGTGGGYTF
TRBJ1-2,-,-,TRBV7-8,TGTGCCAGCAGCTCCGGGGTGGAAAACTATGGCTACACCTTC,CASSSGVENYGYTF
TRBJ2-7,-,TRBD1,TRBV18,TGTGCCAGCTCACCAAACCGGGACAGCTCCTACGAGCAGTACTTC,CASSPNRDSSYEQYF
TRBJ2-1,-,TRBD2,TRBV5-1,TGCGCCAGCAGCGGGGCTAGCGGGGATTACAATGAGCAGTTCTTC,CASSGASGDYNEQFF
TRBJ2-7,-,TRBD2,TRBV4-3,TGCGCCAGCAGCCACCCCCCGGGACTAGTGGGTTACGAGCAGTACTTC,CASSHPPGLVGYEQYF
TRBJ1-4,-,-,TRBV5-1,TGCGCCAGCAGCTCCAGGGGTTTTAATGAAAAACTGTTTTTT,CASSSRGFNEKLFF
TRBJ2-3,-,TRBD1,TRBV9,TGTGCCAGCAGCGCCTCGACAGGGGATACGCAGTATTTT,CASSASTGDTQYF
TRBJ1-1,-,-,TRBV5-1,TGCGCCAGCAGCTTGGAAGTGTCAGGGGACACTGAAGCTTTCTTT,CASSLEVSGDTEAFF
TRBJ1-2,-,-,TRBV15,TGTGCCACCAGCAGAGATCGTACCTTTACGGGGGGCTACACCTTC,CATSRDRTFTGGYTF